The 14 T cell receptor beta chains in this list originate from one sample, sequenced in a study of tumor and adjacent non-tumor tissue in lung cancer. No cell sorting was done before RNA was extracted from the tissue. The library came from three nested PCR rounds adapted from ARM-PCR protocols. TCRdb redid the calling of the multiplex PCR reads with MiXCR, one entry per CDR3 protein. The table records about 78,000 distinct CDR3 sequences, 75% to 90% of them present only once. Material for sequencing was lung tumor tissue. Every receptor here comes from a woman aged 45-65 years with non-small cell lung cancer.

This clonotype was observed a handful of times. Here the CDR3 omits its conserved ending phenylalanine or tryptophan, so a read error is the likely source. The DNA is omitted, as the CDR3 cannot be located on it reliably, and the CDR3 follows TCRdb's listing. The genes are TRBV24-1 and TRBJ2-5; TRBD1, the D gene given by the table, was not confirmed from the DNA. The CDR3 extends over 14 residues, inclusive of both ends. Per germline, CDR1 KGHDR and CDR2 SFDVKD. CDR3 sequence: CATNDPGTGETQYL.

On this clonotype: Since no conserved phenylalanine or tryptophan closes the CDR3, a read error is the likely cause. This chain joins TRBV12-3 or TRBV12-4 and TRBJ1-1, with D hard to call. V shed 6 bases and J shed 2 bases, with 16 bases lying between them. The length of the CDR3 is 15 residues. DNA of the CDR3: TGTGCCAGCAGAAACTTAAAAACGGGCAACACTGAAGCTTTCTAT. Translating it yields CASRNLKTGNTEAFY.

Turning to this clonotype: A much larger clone lies a single base off, so this may be a read error. Without the conserved terminal phenylalanine or tryptophan, this CDR3 likely stems from a read error. V usage is TRBV20-1 and J usage is TRBJ1-1, with TRBD1 matching 7 bases. The CDR3 is 17 residues long. Germline assignment: CDR1 DFQATT and CDR2 SNEGSKA (reference sequence). The J segment lost 4 bases and the V segment lost 4 bases, leaving 18 bases of the junction unmatched. The CDR3 sequence is CSAKVSDRDSWFTEAFS. DNA for the CDR3: TGCAGTGCTAAGGTTTCCGACAGGGACTCTTGGTTCACTGAAGCTTTCTCT.

To note about this clonotype: Since no conserved phenylalanine or tryptophan closes the CDR3, a read error is the likely cause. The rearrangement uses TRBV29-1 and TRBJ2-2; D uncertain. The CDR3 length is 13 residues. The germline V gene has CDR1 SQVTM and CDR2 ANQGSEA. Deletions cut 3 bases from V and 13 bases from J, with 18 bases between. The CDR3, as DNA: TGCAGCGTTGAGGATTTGGAGTACCCCTGGCTGTTTGTT. Encoded protein: CSVEDLEYPWLFV.

V gene TRBV6-1 combines with J gene TRBJ2-1, with D perhaps matching TRBD2 (6 bases). The CDR3 consists of 13 residues. V was clipped by 8 bases and J by 8 bases, with 16 bases between them. From germline, CDR1 is MNHNS and CDR2 SASEGT. The CDR3 bases are TGTGCCAGCGCCGGGACTCAATACTATGAGCAGTTCTTC. Its translation is CASAGTQYYEQFF.

Note on this clonotype: It is likely a read error, because the conserved phenylalanine at the end of the CDR3 is missing. V usage is TRBV6-1 and J usage is TRBJ2-2, with 11 bases that match TRBD2. This CDR3 is built from 18 residues. The V gene's germline CDR1 is MNHNS and CDR2 SASEGT. After removal of 3 bases from V and 3 bases from J, the junction contained 9 bases not matched to a gene. CDR3 in amino acids: CASSEGASGGKDTGELFY. The CDR3 DNA reads TGTGCCAGCAGTGAGGGGGCTAGCGGGGGGAAGGACACCGGGGAGCTGTTTTAT.

On this clonotype: An end of the junction differs from the germline gene, which may be a read error. The V call is TRBV5-4, the J call TRBJ2-1; the D gene is possibly TRBD2 (5 bases). Germline V gene lookup returns CDR1 SGHNT and CDR2 YYREEE (reference sequence). The CDR3 covers 15 residues. In DNA, the CDR3 is TGTGCCAGCAGTTTGTATAGCGCTGACTACAATGAGCTGTTCTTC. Translated, it gives CASSLYSADYNELFF.

On this clonotype itself: It is likely a read error, because the conserved phenylalanine at the end of the CDR3 is missing. The gene calls are TRBV6-2 or TRBV6-3 and TRBJ2-7; D remains ambiguous. The CDR3 totals 13 residues. Germline V lookup: CDR1 MNHEY, CDR2 SVGEGT. The CDR3 spells CASTPDNTYEQYY. For the CDR3, the DNA is TGTGCTAGCACACCTGACAATACCTACGAGCAGTACTAC.

In the case of this clonotype: Mismatch with germline at one junction end may stem from a read error. This sequence joins TRBV4-1 and TRBJ1-1; D is undetermined. Per germline, CDR1 MGHRA and CDR2 YSYEKL. This CDR3 has 16 amino acids. The CDR3 DNA reads as TGCGCCAGCAGCCAAAATCGTTACATGGCGAACACTGAATCTTTCTTT. It codes for CASSQNRYMANTESFF.

This rearrangement joins TRBV18 to TRBJ1-1; D not certain. CDR1 and CDR2 from the germline V gene are KGHSH and LQKENI. The CDR3 runs to 12 residues. The ends were cut back, 2 bases at V and 7 bases at J, with 8 bases in the middle. In DNA, the CDR3 is TGTGCCAGCTCACCAGATGCCCATGAAGCTTTCTTT. Its translation: CASSPDAHEAFF.

The chain is built from TRBV29-1 and TRBJ1-1; D is ambiguous. The CDR3 is 12 amino acids. V gave up 8 bases and J gave up 7 bases, with 17 bases separating them. The germline CDR1 and CDR2 sequences are SQVTM and ANQGSEA. This chain's CDR3 is CSIVSSAHEAFF. CDR3 DNA: TGCAGCATTGTTAGTTCGGCCCATGAAGCTTTCTTT.

The chain links TRBV20-1 to TRBJ2-1; 7 bases are shared with TRBD2. The CDR3 contains 16 residues. CDR1 and CDR2 (germline): DFQATT, SNEGSKA (reference sequence). V gave up 1 base and J gave up 8 bases; unmatched junction bases: 14. The CDR3 DNA reads as TGCAGTGCTAGAGTACCCTGGAGCGGGAAAAACCATGAGCAGTTCTTC. Translated: CSARVPWSGKNHEQFF.

As regards this clonotype: Because the CDR3 is missing its conserved closing phenylalanine or tryptophan, this is likely a read error. CDR3 sequence: CSASLDSTDTQYC. In DNA, the CDR3 is TGCAGTGCTAGTCTTGACAGCACAGATACGCAGTATTGT. The rearrangement joins TRBV20-1 to TRBJ2-3; D is ambiguous. The length of the CDR3 is 13 residues. The germline V gene has CDR1 DFQATT and CDR2 SNEGSKA (reference sequence). Trimming stripped 3 bases from V and 0 bases from J, with 7 bases between.

The rearrangement links TRBV29-1 to TRBJ1-2; D remains unclear. This CDR3 comprises 11 residues. The V end was cut by 4 bases, the J end by 9 bases, with 12 bases between. Germline CDR1 is SQVTM and CDR2 is ANQGSEA. CDR3 loop: CSVVMGHSYTF. The CDR3 DNA reads as TGCAGCGTTGTTATGGGCCATAGCTACACCTTC.